The present T cell receptor (beta chain) was sequenced within a study of T cells and copy number aberrations in small-cell lung cancer. Study results and limitations: Due to few samples, these findings require validation.

Method: immunoSEQ multiplex PCR; TCRdb's copy keeps in-frame clones and lacks some. The sample lists some 6,300 clones, 76% seen once, with 7% to 9.5% in the top ten. As regards this clone: Antigen specificity is unknown.

The V gene's germline CDR1 is SGHTA and CDR2 FQGTGA. The CDR3 covers 12 residues. V lost 1 base to trimming and J lost 5 bases, with 5 bases between them. This TCR was recovered from a man aged 45-60 years with small cell lung cancer. Specimen: tumor tissue. V gene TRBV7-3 combines with J gene TRBJ2-5; D is undetermined. Written as DNA, the CDR3 is TGTGCCAGCAGCTTAATGGGGGAGACCCAGTACTTC. Its protein is CASSLMGETQYF.